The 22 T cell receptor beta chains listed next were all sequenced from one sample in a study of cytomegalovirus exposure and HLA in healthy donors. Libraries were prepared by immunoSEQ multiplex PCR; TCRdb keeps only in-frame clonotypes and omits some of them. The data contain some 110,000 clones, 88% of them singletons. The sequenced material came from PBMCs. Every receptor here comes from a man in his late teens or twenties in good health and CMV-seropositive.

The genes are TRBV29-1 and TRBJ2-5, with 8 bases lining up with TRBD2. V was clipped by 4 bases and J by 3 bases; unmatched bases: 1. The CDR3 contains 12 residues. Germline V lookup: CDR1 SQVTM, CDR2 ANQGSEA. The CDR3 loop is CSVVRGEETQYF. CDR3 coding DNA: TGCAGCGTTGTGCGGGGGGAAGAGACCCAGTACTTC.

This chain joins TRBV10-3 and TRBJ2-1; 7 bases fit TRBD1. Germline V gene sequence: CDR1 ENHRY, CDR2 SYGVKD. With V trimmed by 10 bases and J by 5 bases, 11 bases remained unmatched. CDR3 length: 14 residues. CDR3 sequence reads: CATSGQVSNNEQFF. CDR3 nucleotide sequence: TGTGCCACCAGCGGACAGGTGAGCAACAATGAGCAGTTCTTC.

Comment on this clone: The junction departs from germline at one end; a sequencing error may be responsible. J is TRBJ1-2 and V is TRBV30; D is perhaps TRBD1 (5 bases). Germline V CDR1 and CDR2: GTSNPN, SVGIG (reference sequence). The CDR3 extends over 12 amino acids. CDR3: CAWSRVRRDVSF. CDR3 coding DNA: TGTGCCTGGAGTAGGGTTAGGCGGGACGTCTCCTTC.

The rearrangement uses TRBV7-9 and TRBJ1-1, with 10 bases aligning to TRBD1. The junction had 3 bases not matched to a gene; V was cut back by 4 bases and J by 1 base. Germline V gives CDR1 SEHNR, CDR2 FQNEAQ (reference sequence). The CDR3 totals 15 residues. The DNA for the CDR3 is TGTGCCAGCAGCTATAGGACAGGGGGGAACACTGAAGCTTTCTTT. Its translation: CASSYRTGGNTEAFF. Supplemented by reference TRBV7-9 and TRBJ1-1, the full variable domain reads DTGVSQNPRHKITKRGQNVTFRCDPISEHNRLYWYRQTLGQGPEFLTYFQNEAQLEKSRLLSDRFSAERPKGSFSTLEIQRTEQGDSAMYLCASSYRTGGNTEAFFGQGTRLTVV.

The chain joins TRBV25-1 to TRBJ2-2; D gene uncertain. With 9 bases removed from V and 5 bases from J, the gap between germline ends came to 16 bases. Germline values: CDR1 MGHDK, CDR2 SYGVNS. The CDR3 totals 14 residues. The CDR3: CASHDNLETGELFF. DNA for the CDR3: TGTGCCAGTCATGACAATCTCGAGACCGGGGAGCTGTTTTTT.

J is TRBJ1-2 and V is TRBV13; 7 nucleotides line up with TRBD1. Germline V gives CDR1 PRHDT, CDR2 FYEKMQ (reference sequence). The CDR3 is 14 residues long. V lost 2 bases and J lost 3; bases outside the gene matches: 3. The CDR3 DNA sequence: TGTGCCAGCAGCTTACAGGGGGAGGACTATGGCTACACCTTC. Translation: CASSLQGEDYGYTF. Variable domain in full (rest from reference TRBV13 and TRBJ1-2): AAGVIQSPRHLIKEKRETATLKCYPIPRHDTVYWYQQGPGQDPQFLISFYEKMQSDKGSIPDRFSAQQFSDYHSELNMSSLELGDSALYFCASSLQGEDYGYTFGSGTRLTVV.

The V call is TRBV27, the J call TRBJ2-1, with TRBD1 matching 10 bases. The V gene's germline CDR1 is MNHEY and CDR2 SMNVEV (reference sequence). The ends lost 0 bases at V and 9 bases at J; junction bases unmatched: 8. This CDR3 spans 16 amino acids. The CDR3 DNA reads TGTGCCAGCAGTTTATCCCCCGGGACAGGGGTAGGTGAGCAGTTCTTC. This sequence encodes CASSLSPGTGVGEQFF.

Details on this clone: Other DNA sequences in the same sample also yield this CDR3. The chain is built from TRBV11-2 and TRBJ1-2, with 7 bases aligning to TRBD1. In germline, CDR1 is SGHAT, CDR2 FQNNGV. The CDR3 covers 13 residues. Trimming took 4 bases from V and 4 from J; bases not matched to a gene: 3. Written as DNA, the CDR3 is TGTGCCAGCAGCTCAACAGGGGTCTATGGCTACACCTTC. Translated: CASSSTGVYGYTF.

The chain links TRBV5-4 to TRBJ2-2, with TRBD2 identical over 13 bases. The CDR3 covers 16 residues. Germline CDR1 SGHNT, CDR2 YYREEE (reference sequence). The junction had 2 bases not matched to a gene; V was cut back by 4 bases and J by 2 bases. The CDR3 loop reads CASSGTSGANTGELFF. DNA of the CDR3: TGTGCCAGCAGCGGGACTAGCGGGGCTAACACCGGGGAGCTGTTTTTT.

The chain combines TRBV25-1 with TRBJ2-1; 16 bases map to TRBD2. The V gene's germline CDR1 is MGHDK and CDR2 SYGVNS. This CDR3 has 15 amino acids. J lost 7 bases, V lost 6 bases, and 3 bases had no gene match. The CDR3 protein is CASRGTSGGGNEQFF. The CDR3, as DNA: TGTGCCAGCAGAGGGACTAGCGGGGGGGGGAATGAGCAGTTCTTC.

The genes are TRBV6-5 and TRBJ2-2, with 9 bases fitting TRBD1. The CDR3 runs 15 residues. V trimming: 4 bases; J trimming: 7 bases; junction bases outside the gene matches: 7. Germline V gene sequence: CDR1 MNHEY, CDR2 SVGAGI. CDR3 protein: CASSSRDRDHGELFF. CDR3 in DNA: TGTGCCAGCAGTTCCCGGGACAGGGATCACGGGGAGCTGTTTTTT.

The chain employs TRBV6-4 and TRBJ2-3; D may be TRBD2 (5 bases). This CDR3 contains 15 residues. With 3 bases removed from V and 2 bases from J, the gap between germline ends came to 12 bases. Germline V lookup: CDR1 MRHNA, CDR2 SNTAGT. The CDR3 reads CASSEGNGDTDTQYF. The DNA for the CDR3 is TGTGCCAGCAGTGAGGGTAACGGGGACACAGATACGCAGTATTTT.

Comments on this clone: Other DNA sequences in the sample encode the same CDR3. In DNA, the CDR3 is TGTGCCAGCAGCCTAAGCGGGGGGAACACAGATACGCAGTATTTT. This encodes CASSLSGGNTDTQYF. This rearrangement joins TRBV7-2 to TRBJ2-3; 9 positions agree with TRBD2. Germline V gene sequence: CDR1 SGHTA, CDR2 FQGNSA. CDR3 length: 15 residues. The junction had 5 bases not matched to a gene; V was cut back by 5 bases and J by 2 bases.

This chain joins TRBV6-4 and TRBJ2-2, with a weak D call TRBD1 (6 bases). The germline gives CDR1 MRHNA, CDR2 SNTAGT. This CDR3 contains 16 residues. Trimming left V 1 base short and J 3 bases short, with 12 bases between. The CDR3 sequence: CASSDWSGDYTGELFF. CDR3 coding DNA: TGTGCCAGCAGTGACTGGTCAGGGGATTACACCGGGGAGCTGTTTTTT.

The CDR3 region is CASSLQGNTEAFF. For the CDR3, the DNA is TGCGCCAGCAGCTTGCAGGGCAACACTGAAGCTTTCTTT. J is TRBJ1-1 and V is TRBV5-1; weak D call: TRBD1 (5 bases). CDR1 SGHRS and CDR2 YFSETQ come from the germline V gene. V lost 1 base to trimming and J lost 2 bases, with 6 bases between them. The length of the CDR3 is 13 residues.

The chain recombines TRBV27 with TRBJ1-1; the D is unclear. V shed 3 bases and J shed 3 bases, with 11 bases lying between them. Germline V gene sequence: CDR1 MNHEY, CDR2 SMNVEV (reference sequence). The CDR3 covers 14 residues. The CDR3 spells CASSFSGRDTEAFF. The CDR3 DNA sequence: TGTGCCAGCAGTTTTTCCGGGAGGGACACTGAAGCTTTCTTT.

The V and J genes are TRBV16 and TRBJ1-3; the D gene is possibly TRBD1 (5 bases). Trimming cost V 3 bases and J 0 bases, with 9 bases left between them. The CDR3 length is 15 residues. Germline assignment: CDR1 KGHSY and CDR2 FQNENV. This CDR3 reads CASSHVGGSGNTIYF. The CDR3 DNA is TGTGCCAGCAGCCATGTCGGGGGCTCTGGAAACACCATATATTTT. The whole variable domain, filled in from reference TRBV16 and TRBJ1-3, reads GEEVAQTPKHLVRGEGQKAKLYCAPIKGHSYVFWYQQVLKNEFKFLISFQNENVFDETGMPKERFSAKCLPNSPCSLEIQATKLEDSAVYFCASSHVGGSGNTIYFGEGSWLTVV.

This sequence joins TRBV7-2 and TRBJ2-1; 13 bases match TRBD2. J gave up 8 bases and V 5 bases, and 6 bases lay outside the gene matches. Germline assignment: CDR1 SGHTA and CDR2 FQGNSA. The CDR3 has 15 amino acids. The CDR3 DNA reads TGTGCCAGCAGCGAGGGACTAGCGGGGCGCCATGAGCAGTTCTTC. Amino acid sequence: CASSEGLAGRHEQFF.

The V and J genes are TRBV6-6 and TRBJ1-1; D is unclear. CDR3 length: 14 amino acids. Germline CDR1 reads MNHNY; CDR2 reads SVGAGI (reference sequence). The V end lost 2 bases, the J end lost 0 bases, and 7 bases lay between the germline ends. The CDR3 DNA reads TGTGCCAGCAGTTACGAGGGAATGAACACTGAAGCTTTCTTT. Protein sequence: CASSYEGMNTEAFF.

The CDR3 DNA sequence: TGTGCCATCAGTGAAAGCAGGGGGAGCTCCTACGAGCAGTACTTC. Translating it yields CAISESRGSSYEQYF. V is TRBV10-3 and J is TRBJ2-7; 7 positions agree with TRBD1. With V trimmed by 3 bases and J by 0 bases, 5 bases remained unmatched. Germline assignment: CDR1 ENHRY and CDR2 SYGVKD. This CDR3 has 15 residues.

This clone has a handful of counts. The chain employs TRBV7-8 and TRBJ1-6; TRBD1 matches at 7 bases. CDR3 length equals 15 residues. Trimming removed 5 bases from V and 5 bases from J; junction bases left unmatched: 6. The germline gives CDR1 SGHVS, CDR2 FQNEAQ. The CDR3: CASSRDSTDNSPLHF. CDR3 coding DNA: TGTGCCAGCAGCCGGGACAGCACCGATAATTCACCCCTCCACTTT.

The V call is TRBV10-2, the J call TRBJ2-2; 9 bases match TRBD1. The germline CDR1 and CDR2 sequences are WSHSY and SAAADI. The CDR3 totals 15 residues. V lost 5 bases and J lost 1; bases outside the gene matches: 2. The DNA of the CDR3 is TGCGCCAGCAGTCCGGGACAGGGGAACACCGGGGAGCTGTTTTTT. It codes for CASSPGQGNTGELFF.